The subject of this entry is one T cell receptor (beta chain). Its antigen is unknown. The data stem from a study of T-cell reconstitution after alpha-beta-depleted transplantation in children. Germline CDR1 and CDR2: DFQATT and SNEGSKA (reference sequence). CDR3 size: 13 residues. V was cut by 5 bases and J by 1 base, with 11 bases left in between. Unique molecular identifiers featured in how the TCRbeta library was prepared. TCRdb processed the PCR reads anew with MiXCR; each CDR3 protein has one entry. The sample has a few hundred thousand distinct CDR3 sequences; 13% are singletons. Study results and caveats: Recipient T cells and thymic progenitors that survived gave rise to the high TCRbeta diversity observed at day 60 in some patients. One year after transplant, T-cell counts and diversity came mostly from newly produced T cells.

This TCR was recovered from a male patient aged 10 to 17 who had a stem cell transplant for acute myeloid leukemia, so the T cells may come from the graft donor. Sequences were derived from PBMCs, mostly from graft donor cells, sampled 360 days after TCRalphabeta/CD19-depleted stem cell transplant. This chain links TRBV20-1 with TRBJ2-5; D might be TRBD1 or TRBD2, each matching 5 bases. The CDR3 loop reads CSAPGTSQETQYF. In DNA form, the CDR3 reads TGCAGTGCTCCAGGGACCTCCCAAGAGACCCAGTACTTC.